This T cell receptor (beta chain) was identified in a study of blood T cell repertoires in COVID-19. Data came from immunoSEQ multiplex PCR; TCRdb stores just in-frame clones and leaves some out. The repertoire consists of fewer than 200,000 clones, with around 80% occurring once and the leading ten covering approximately 7%. From germline, CDR1 is SGDLS and CDR2 YYNGEE. Trimming removed 0 bases from V and 0 bases from J, with 9 bases in between. The CDR3 length is 15 residues. Sequenced: peripheral blood. This chain joins TRBV9 and TRBJ1-1; D ambiguous. The sequence was obtained from a human donor in a cohort sampled during active COVID-19. CDR3 protein: CASSVEPDMNTEAFF. CDR3 DNA sequence: TGTGCCAGCAGCGTAGAACCAGATATGAACACTGAAGCTTTCTTT.